This note documents a single T cell receptor beta chain sequence. Trimming shortened V by 4 bases and J by 3 bases, and 9 bases separated the two germline ends. CDR1 WNHNN and CDR2 SYGVQD come from the germline V gene (reference sequence). The CDR3 runs 14 residues. This entry belongs to a study of identical twins. TCRdb redid the calling of the 5' RACE reads with MiXCR, one entry per CDR3 protein. The sample holds roughly 1.6 million distinct CDR3 sequences; around 33% are singletons and the top ten take around 0.3%. The chain has TRBV10-1 and TRBJ2-2; D gene ambiguous. The sequencing sample was made of cord blood. This clonotype originated in a newborn girl in good health. The CDR3 DNA follows: TGCGCCAGCAGTGTGGGCTGGTACACCGGGGAGCTGTTTTTT. Protein: CASSVGWYTGELFF.